These T cell receptor beta chains were read from a single sample in a study of cytomegalovirus exposure and HLA in healthy donors. Profiled with immunoSEQ multiplex PCR; TCRdb holds only in-frame clones, not every one. The sample carries some 150,000 clones, roughly 77% recorded once. Material for sequencing was PBMCs. The receptors stem from a male donor in good health and CMV-seronegative. Each CDR3 is given with its conserved first and last residue. D genes are given only for firm matches. Rows give clone size only sometimes, using once, few, many, or a class for an expanded clone.

CDR3aa,CDR3nt,v_gene,d_gene,abundance,j_gene
CASKGGNSPLHF,TGTGCCAGCAAAGGGGGTAATTCACCCCTCCACTTT,TRBV7-9,.,.,TRBJ1-6
CASRRTSGSGTGELFF,TGTGCCAGCAGAAGGACTAGCGGGAGCGGGACCGGGGAGCTGTTTTTT,TRBV6-6,TRBD2,.,TRBJ2-2
CASSRLGTGSNTEAFF,TGTGCCAGCAGCCGACTAGGGACAGGGAGTAACACTGAAGCTTTCTTT,TRBV7-9,TRBD1,few,TRBJ1-1
CASSGLAGREQYF,TGTGCCAGCAGCGGCTTAGCGGGGCGGGAGCAGTACTTC,TRBV5-8,TRBD2,.,TRBJ2-7
CASSGPRGRILETQYF,TGTGCCAGCAGCGGCCCTCGGGGGAGAATCTTAGAGACCCAGTACTTC,TRBV9,.,.,TRBJ2-5
CASSYIQTVVYGYTF,TGTGCCAGCAGTTACATCCAGACAGTGGTCTATGGCTACACCTTC,TRBV6-5,.,few,TRBJ1-2
CASSGPRTSGVTDTQYF,TGTGCCAGCAGTGGACCGCGGACTAGCGGGGTCACAGATACGCAGTATTTT,TRBV6-1,TRBD2,.,TRBJ2-3
CAISALPSGATSTDTQYF,TGTGCCATCAGTGCGCTACCTAGCGGGGCAACTAGCACAGATACGCAGTATTTT,TRBV10-3,TRBD2,.,TRBJ2-3
CASRQGLLGEQFF,TGTGCCAGCCGACAGGGCCTCCTCGGCGAGCAGTTCTTC,TRBV6-5,TRBD1,.,TRBJ2-1
CASSSPRGVMGELFF,TGTGCCAGCAGCTCCCCTCGGGGGGTAATGGGGGAGCTGTTTTTT,TRBV7-3,TRBD2,.,TRBJ2-2
CSVEVLLGQETQYF,TGCAGCGTTGAGGTCCTACTAGGCCAAGAGACCCAGTACTTC,TRBV29-1,.,.,TRBJ2-5
CASGWLPYEQYF,TGTGCCAGCGGTTGGCTCCCCTACGAGCAGTACTTC,TRBV14,.,.,TRBJ2-7
CASGLSGTLHF,TGTGCTAGTGGTCTATCTGGTACCCTCCACTTT,TRBV12-5,.,.,TRBJ1-6
CAIFGRRSGYNTGELFF,TGTGCCATCTTCGGACGGCGGAGCGGGTATAACACCGGGGAGCTGTTTTTT,TRBV10-3,.,once,TRBJ2-2
CASSLAPQGYDGYTF,TGTGCCAGCAGCTTAGCTCCCCAGGGATATGATGGCTACACCTTC,TRBV11-2,.,.,TRBJ1-2
CASRPSRDTLRETQYF,TGTGCCAGCAGACCATCCCGGGACACCTTAAGAGAGACCCAGTACTTC,TRBV11-2,.,.,TRBJ2-5
CASSPSRTGTEDTF,TGTGCCAGCTCACCATCGAGGACCGGGACAGAGGACACCTTC,TRBV18,TRBD1,.,TRBJ1-2
CASSLKAPVAGINQPQHF,TGTGCCAGCAGCTTAAAAGCCCCCGTGGCAGGGATCAATCAGCCCCAGCATTTT,TRBV11-3,.,.,TRBJ1-5
CASTLWGGYGYTF,TGTGCCAGTACCCTCTGGGGGGGCTATGGCTACACCTTC,TRBV19,.,.,TRBJ1-2
CASSFWTGADGYTF,TGTGCCAGCAGCTTTTGGACAGGAGCCGATGGCTACACCTTC,TRBV11-2,TRBD1,.,TRBJ1-2
CASSLVSGGDTGELFF,TGTGCCAGCAGCTTAGTTTCGGGAGGGGACACCGGGGAGCTGTTTTTT,TRBV11-2,TRBD2,.,TRBJ2-2
CASNTGHPYNEQFF,TGCGCCAGCAATACCGGACATCCCTACAATGAGCAGTTCTTC,TRBV5-1,.,.,TRBJ2-1
CASSLTPAGNNQPQHF,TGCGCCAGCAGCTTAACCCCTGCAGGGAACAATCAGCCCCAGCATTTT,TRBV5-1,.,.,TRBJ1-5
CASSVVSNYGYTF,TGTGCCAGCAGCGTAGTTAGTAACTATGGCTACACCTTC,TRBV9,.,.,TRBJ1-2
CASSLSGGNQPQHF,TGCGCCAGCAGCTTGTCAGGGGGCAATCAGCCCCAGCATTTT,TRBV5-1,.,.,TRBJ1-5
CASSPAAGTQETQYF,TGTGCCAGCAGCCCCGCAGCGGGAACCCAAGAGACCCAGTACTTC,TRBV7-9,TRBD2,.,TRBJ2-5
CASSFQGLWNEQFF,TGTGCCAGCAGCTTCCAGGGGTTATGGAATGAGCAGTTCTTC,TRBV13,.,once,TRBJ2-1
CASSQGGFSGTDTQYF,TGTGCCAGCAGCCAAGGGGGTTTTTCGGGCACAGATACGCAGTATTTT,TRBV7-3,.,.,TRBJ2-3
CASSPQGVDYEQYF,TGTGCCAGCAGCCCCCAGGGGGTAGACTACGAGCAGTACTTC,TRBV9,TRBD1,.,TRBJ2-7
CASSLNMGDYGYTF,TGTGCCAGCAGCTTAAACATGGGAGACTATGGCTACACCTTC,TRBV7-2,.,.,TRBJ1-2
CASSKTGSSGNTIYF,TGCGCCAGCTCGAAGACAGGTAGCTCTGGAAACACCATATATTTT,TRBV5-1,.,few,TRBJ1-3
CASSLASGRATYEQYF,TGCGCCAGCAGCTTGGCAAGCGGGAGGGCTACCTACGAGCAGTACTTC,TRBV5-1,TRBD2,few,TRBJ2-7
CASSRKDPRQGTNTGELFF,TGCGCCAGCAGCCGCAAAGACCCTAGACAGGGAACGAACACCGGGGAGCTGTTTTTT,TRBV4-3,TRBD1,.,TRBJ2-2
CASSPTTSGGETQYF,TGTGCCAGCAGCCCTACGACTAGCGGCGGGGAGACCCAGTACTTC,TRBV11-2,TRBD2,.,TRBJ2-5
CASITGSETQYF,TGTGCCAGCATCACCGGGAGTGAGACCCAGTACTTC,TRBV2,.,.,TRBJ2-5
CASSLIGTGPSYEQYF,TGTGCCAGCAGCTTAATAGGGACAGGACCCTCCTACGAGCAGTACTTC,TRBV11-2,TRBD1,.,TRBJ2-7
CASGEGRGETQYF,TGCGCCAGCGGAGAGGGTCGGGGGGAGACCCAGTACTTC,TRBV5-1,.,.,TRBJ2-5
CASSSTGQGGYEQYF,TGTGCCAGCTCGTCCACAGGACAGGGGGGCTACGAGCAGTACTTC,TRBV18,TRBD1,.,TRBJ2-7
CATSRERGVVSEAFF,TGTGCCACCAGCAGAGAGCGGGGGGTGGTATCTGAAGCTTTCTTT,TRBV15,.,.,TRBJ1-1
CASSHTGIFSQPQHF,TGTGCCAGCAGCCATACAGGGATTTTTAGTCAGCCCCAGCATTTT,TRBV6-4,.,few,TRBJ1-5
CACLQASSYEQYF,TGTGCCTGCCTACAGGCTTCCTCCTACGAGCAGTACTTC,TRBV30,.,.,TRBJ2-7
CASSQPWNTEAFF,TGTGCCAGCAGCCAACCGTGGAACACTGAAGCTTTCTTT,TRBV14,.,.,TRBJ1-1
CASSESWPGHSSYGYTF,TGTGCCAGCAGTGAATCTTGGCCGGGACACTCCAGCTATGGCTACACCTTC,TRBV6-1,.,.,TRBJ1-2
CASSSGQHTGELFF,TGCGCCAGCAGCTCGGGACAGCACACCGGGGAGCTGTTTTTT,TRBV5-1,TRBD1,.,TRBJ2-2
CASSRQREGEQYF,TGTGCCAGCTCACGACAGCGGGAGGGCGAGCAGTACTTC,TRBV18,TRBD2,.,TRBJ2-7
CASSEAGGGLAGEDEQYF,TGTGCCAGCAGTGAAGCAGGAGGAGGGCTAGCGGGAGAAGACGAGCAGTACTTC,TRBV6-1,TRBD2,.,TRBJ2-7
CASSLPLGQGNTGELFF,TGTGCCAGCAGCTTACCATTGGGACAGGGGAACACCGGGGAGCTGTTTTTT,TRBV11-2,TRBD1,.,TRBJ2-2
CASSLGMFSGQPQHF,TGTGCCAGTAGTCTCGGGATGTTTAGCGGTCAGCCCCAGCATTTT,TRBV19,.,few,TRBJ1-5
CASSHHSGRVRSGELFF,TGTGCCAGCAGTCACCACAGCGGGAGGGTTCGGAGCGGGGAGCTGTTTTTT,TRBV25-1,TRBD2,.,TRBJ2-2
CASSPGQGARADTQYF,TGTGCCAGCAGCCCAGGTCAGGGGGCGAGGGCAGATACGCAGTATTTT,TRBV28,TRBD1,.,TRBJ2-3
CASSLDFQGASRAFF,TGTGCCAGCAGCTTAGATTTCCAGGGGGCGTCAAGGGCTTTCTTT,TRBV11-2,TRBD1,.,TRBJ1-1
CASRADRGSTGELFF,TGTGCCAGCAGAGCGGACAGGGGGAGCACCGGGGAGCTGTTTTTT,TRBV6-1,TRBD1,.,TRBJ2-2